A selection of T cell receptor beta chains follows, all from one sample in a study of T cell changes during pregnancy in multiple sclerosis. Assay: immunoSEQ multiplex PCR; the TCRdb copy retains only in-frame clones and omits some. The repertoire holds 40,000 or so clones, with approximately 90% as singletons. The material sequenced was CD8+ T cells from peripheral blood mononuclear cells, taken in the third trimester of pregnancy. The receptors originated from a female donor with multiple sclerosis, enrolled in a pregnancy study. The CDR3 runs from the conserved cysteine through the conserved F or W. Each record gives: J gene, D gene, clone size, V gene, CDR3 DNA, CDR3 protein. D genes are given only for firm matches. Expanded clones are given a class, and other clones once, few, many or no size at all.

>TRBJ1-2|NA|NA|TRBV5-4
TGTGCCAGCAGCCTCATGGGGGCTGGTGGCTACACCTTC
CASSLMGAGGYTF
>TRBJ2-6|NA|NA|TRBV5-4
TGTGCCAGCAGCCTGACAGGCCTGATCACTGGGGCCAACGTCCTGACTTTC
CASSLTGLITGANVLTF
>TRBJ2-5|NA|few|TRBV6-1
TGTGCCAGCAGTGAGTTCAGGGGGAGGCAAGAGACCCAGTACTTC
CASSEFRGRQETQYF
>TRBJ1-2|TRBD1|once|TRBV19
TGTGCCACAAGGGACAGGGGGCGGCTCTATGGCTACACCTTC
CATRDRGRLYGYTF
>TRBJ1-3|NA|NA|TRBV7-9
TGTGCCAGCAGCTTAGTTTCCGGGACTGGAAACACCATATATTTT
CASSLVSGTGNTIYF
>TRBJ1-2|NA|once|TRBV7-6
TGTGCCAGCAGCTTCGGACAGACCTATGGCTACACCTTC
CASSFGQTYGYTF
>TRBJ2-1|TRBD2|NA|TRBV6-1
TGTGCCAGCAGTGAAGCGCGGGGGGGCTACAATGAGCAGTTCTTC
CASSEARGGYNEQFF
>TRBJ1-1|NA|NA|TRBV6-5
TGTGCCAGCAGTTATAGGGAGGGCTTGAACACTGAAGCTTTCTTT
CASSYREGLNTEAFF
>TRBJ2-4|NA|NA|TRBV10-1
TGCGCCAGCAGTGAGTCGACCGGACTAAGAAACATTCAGTACTTC
CASSESTGLRNIQYF
>TRBJ2-7|NA|NA|TRBV28
TGTGCCAGCAGTTTCCCAGGTGAGGGAAGCTCCTACGAGCAGTACTTC
CASSFPGEGSSYEQYF
>TRBJ1-2|TRBD1|NA|TRBV4-3
TGCGCCAGCAGCCAAGAGGACAGGACGGATGTCTATGGCTACACCTTC
CASSQEDRTDVYGYTF
>TRBJ2-1|NA|NA|TRBV13
TGTGCCAGCAGCTTAACTATGGTCAGGGGAAGTGGATACAATGAGCAGTTCTTC
CASSLTMVRGSGYNEQFF
>TRBJ2-5|TRBD1|NA|TRBV7-9
TGTGCCAGCAGCTTAGCGACAGGGGGCAGAGAGACCCAGTACTTC
CASSLATGGRETQYF
>TRBJ1-1|NA|NA|TRBV7-2
TGTGCCAGCAGCTTACAGGTGAACACTGAAGCTTTCTTT
CASSLQVNTEAFF
>TRBJ2-7|NA|NA|TRBV6-1
TGTGCCAGCAGTGAAATTGAGGGTCGGGCCTACGAGCAGTACTTC
CASSEIEGRAYEQYF
>TRBJ2-2|TRBD2|NA|TRBV19
TGTGCCAGTTCACTAGCGGGGGCTGTCGGGGAGCTGTTTTTT
CASSLAGAVGELFF
>TRBJ1-2|NA|NA|TRBV5-6
TGTGCCAGCAGCTTGGCCAGGACAGAGGACTATGGCTACACCTTC
CASSLARTEDYGYTF
>TRBJ2-7|NA|many|TRBV9
TGTGCCAGCAGCCCGGCGGATAACTCCTACGAGCAGTACTTC
CASSPADNSYEQYF
>TRBJ1-6|NA|NA|TRBV12-5
TGTGCTAGTGGTTTGGTAAGAAGCCATACGATAAGACCCCTCCACTTT
CASGLVRSHTIRPLHF
>TRBJ2-7|NA|NA|TRBV10-3
TGTGCCATCAGTGAGTCGGAGGTCGGGTCGTACGAGCAGTACTTC
CAISESEVGSYEQYF
>TRBJ2-7|NA|NA|TRBV19
TGTGCCATTCGAGGCGGCTACTACGAGCAGTACTTC
CAIRGGYYEQYF
>TRBJ2-5|NA|NA|TRBV7-9
TGTGCCAGCAGCTTATTCCTTGGGGGAGGTGGAGAGACCCAGTACTTC
CASSLFLGGGGETQYF